This T cell receptor (beta chain) is drawn from a study of CD8 T cells in Susac syndrome. Controls matched for age and sex were healthy donors. Germline CDR1 and CDR2: SGHNT and YYREEE (reference sequence). With 2 bases removed from V and 4 bases from J, the gap between germline ends came to 13 bases. CDR3 length: 14 residues. Random hexamers were used to reverse transcribe roughly 0.5 to 1 ug of RNA. TCRdb independently ran MiXCR on the immunoSEQ multiplex PCR reads; one entry per CDR3 protein. The repertoire holds nearly 70,000 distinct CDR3 sequences, 85% to 95% seen once, with about 0.26% in the top ten.

The source material was CD8+ T cells from PBMCs. This TCR was recovered from a human donor in good health. The chain recombines TRBV5-4 with TRBJ2-7; a weak D match, TRBD2 (5 bases). The CDR3 region is CASSFGRVGYEQYF. For the CDR3, the DNA is TGTGCCAGCAGCTTCGGGCGGGTTGGGTACGAGCAGTACTTC.